Given below is one T cell receptor beta chain in context. The junction departs from the called germline gene at one end, perhaps through a read error. CDR3 length: 17 amino acids. The germline V gene has CDR1 SEHNR and CDR2 FQNEAQ (reference sequence). Those patients with uncontrolled infection, other autoimmune disease, pregnancy or lactation were excluded. The diagnostic basis comprised clinical symptoms, serum thyroxine and TRAb, thyroid ultrasound and orbital computed tomography. The PBMCs studied were ones that came from roughly 11 ml fresh peripheral blood. This sample was included in a study of T cells in Graves' hyperthyroidism and ophthalmopathy. Researchers amplified the TCR beta CDR3 regions from RNA transcripts. When the TCR CDR3 underwent first-round RT-PCR, the HTBI primer set was used. Using its own MiXCR run on the multiplex PCR reads, TCRdb lists one record per CDR3 protein. The sample has some 200,000 distinct CDR3 sequences; approximately 16% are singletons.

What was sequenced was blood. The source of this sequence is a woman between 50 and 59 years old with Graves' hyperthyroidism. V usage is TRBV7-9 and J usage is TRBJ2-3; D is uncertain. The CDR3, as DNA: TGCGCCAGCAGCCAAGAATGGCCAGGACGTCTCACAGATACGCAGTATTTT. Translated: CASSQEWPGRLTDTQYF.